This T cell receptor beta chain stems from a study of blood T cell repertoires in COVID-19. Study-wide context: Sites in the United States, Italy and Spain provided acute and convalescent COVID-19 samples. T cells, B-cell-depleted T cells, or PBMCs supplied cDNA or gDNA.

Per the original data handling: Amplification of reference gene primers was used by the study to estimate nucleated cell counts. The assay was immunoSEQ multiplex PCR, and TCRdb's table has in-frame clones only and misses some. D and trimming were read from the DNA, whereas the V and J calls and clone size are those reported in that table. Here the sample spans 650,000 to 800,000 clones, around 90% being singletons. With 7 bases clipped from V and 4 bases from J, the junction kept 13 bases outside the gene matches. The germline CDR1 and CDR2 sequences are SNHLY and FYNNEI. This CDR3 is 16 amino acids long.

The origin of this receptor is a young woman with acute or convalescent COVID-19. The sequenced material came from peripheral blood. The chain joins TRBV2 to TRBJ2-5, with 9 nucleotides matching TRBD1. This CDR3 reads CASKNLPGQGGETQYF. CDR3 in DNA: TGTGCCAGCAAGAACTTACCGGGACAGGGTGGAGAGACCCAGTACTTC. The complete variable domain, with remaining parts taken from reference TRBV2 and TRBJ2-5, reads EPEVTQTPSHQVTQMGQEVILRCVPISNHLYFYWYRQILGQKVEFLVSFYNNEISEKSEIFDDQFSVERPDGSNFTLKIRSTKLEDSAMYFCASKNLPGQGGETQYFGPGTRLLVL.